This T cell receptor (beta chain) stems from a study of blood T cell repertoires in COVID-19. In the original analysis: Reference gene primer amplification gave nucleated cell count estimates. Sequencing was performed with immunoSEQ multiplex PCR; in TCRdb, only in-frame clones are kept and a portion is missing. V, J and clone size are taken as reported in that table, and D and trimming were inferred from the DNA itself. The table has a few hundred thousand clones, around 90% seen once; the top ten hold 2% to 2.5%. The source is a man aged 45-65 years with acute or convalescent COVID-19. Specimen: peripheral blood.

CDR3 bases: TGTGCCAGCCAGGCGGGACAGGGGGCCTACAATGAGCAGTTCTTC. Translating it yields CASQAGQGAYNEQFF. The rearrangement uses TRBV9 and TRBJ2-1, with 11 bases fitting TRBD1. This CDR3 is 15 amino acids long. V shed 7 bases, J shed 2 bases, and the junction held 5 bases outside the gene matches. Germline-derived CDR1 and CDR2 are SGDLS and YYNGEE.